This entry features one T cell receptor beta chain sequence. The data derive from a study of CD8 T cells in Susac syndrome. It was with random hexamers that roughly 0.5 to 1 ug RNA was reverse transcribed. TCRdb re-called the immunoSEQ multiplex PCR reads with MiXCR, one entry per CDR3 protein. The table lists around 130,000 distinct CDR3 sequences, roughly 96% of them singletons, with around 0.12% in the top ten. Sequencing of TCR beta was performed on blood CD8+ and CD4+ T cells. FACS was used to enrich TEMRA cells, whereas the CD8+ and CD4+ T cells were obtained by negative isolation. This CDR3 has 14 amino acids. CDR1 MDHEN and CDR2 SYDVKM come from the germline V gene. With 6 bases removed from V and 8 bases from J, the gap between germline ends came to 17 bases.

This receptor was obtained from a human donor in good health. Sequenced material: CD4+ T cells from PBMCs. This rearrangement joins TRBV28 to TRBJ1-5; tentatively, D is TRBD1 (6 bases). CDR3 DNA: TGTGCCAGCAGCGCCCCCGGGGGCCCTAAGCCCCAGCATTTT. As protein: CASSAPGGPKPQHF.